These 28 T cell receptor beta chains share one sample of origin, sequenced in a study of CD8 T cells in ankylosing spondylitis. TCRdb used MiXCR to reprocess the 5' RACE reads, holding one entry per CDR3 protein. The sample has several thousand distinct CDR3 sequences; 2.1% are singletons. Material: blood, either unsorted or a sorted T cell fraction (not recorded which). These receptors originate from a male donor with ankylosing spondylitis or in good health (not recorded which).

The sample holds many counts of this clonotype. The chain couples TRBV9 to TRBJ2-7; D ambiguous. Trimming left V 0 bases short and J 2 bases short, with 9 bases between. Germline V CDR1 and CDR2: SGDLS, YYNGEE. The CDR3 runs to 14 residues. CDR3 coding DNA: TGTGCCAGCAGCGTAGCGGGCAGTCCCTACGAGCAGTACTTC. Encoded protein: CASSVAGSPYEQYF.

This clonotype is medium-sized in the sample. The V gene is TRBV9, the J gene TRBJ2-7; D remains ambiguous. Germline V gene data show CDR1 as SGDLS and CDR2 as YYNGEE. The CDR3 sequence is 15 residues long. With 4 bases removed from V and 6 bases from J, the gap between germline ends came to 20 bases. This CDR3 reads CASSPWVSPRGEQYF. CDR3 bases: TGTGCCAGCAGCCCTTGGGTATCCCCCAGAGGCGAGCAGTACTTC.

This clonotype was recorded at least ten times. The chain links TRBV9 to TRBJ2-5; tentative D call: TRBD1 (5 bases). The CDR3 extends over 13 amino acids. V was clipped by 0 bases and J by 10 bases, with 13 bases between them. CDR1 and CDR2 (germline): SGDLS, YYNGEE. Written as DNA, the CDR3 is TGTGCCAGCAGCGTAGAGGGCAGGGTAGGCCAGTACTTC. Protein product: CASSVEGRVGQYF.

In this sample, this clonotype turned up many times. The chain has TRBV9 and TRBJ2-7; D uncertain. CDR3 length equals 14 residues. V dropped 0 bases and J dropped 2 bases, with 9 bases sitting between them. Germline CDR1 reads SGDLS; CDR2 reads YYNGEE. As DNA, the CDR3 is TGTGCCAGCAGCGTAGGCGGACCGACCTACGAGCAGTACTTC. It is translated as CASSVGGPTYEQYF. The entire variable domain, with the rest obtained from reference TRBV9 and TRBJ2-7, is as follows: DSGVTQTPKHLITATGQRVTLRCSPRSGDLSVYWYQQSLDQGLQFLIQYYNGEERAKGNILERFSAQQFPDLHSELNLSSLELGDSALYFCASSVGGPTYEQYFGPGTRLTVT.

V and J are TRBV9 and TRBJ2-7; the match to TRBD2 covers 7 bases. The CDR3 spans 18 residues. In germline, CDR1 is SGDLS, CDR2 YYNGEE. The J segment lost 3 bases and the V segment lost 4 bases, leaving 19 bases of the junction unmatched. Here the CDR3 reads CASSPNLVPSGNIYEQYF. The CDR3 DNA reads as TGTGCCAGCAGCCCGAACTTGGTACCAAGCGGGAACATCTACGAGCAGTACTTC. Looking up the rest from reference TRBV9 and TRBJ2-7 gives the full variable domain: DSGVTQTPKHLITATGQRVTLRCSPRSGDLSVYWYQQSLDQGLQFLIQYYNGEERAKGNILERFSAQQFPDLHSELNLSSLELGDSALYFCASSPNLVPSGNIYEQYFGPGTRLTVT.

This clonotype is termed medium-sized (0.01 to 0.1%). The chain recombines TRBV9 with TRBJ2-2, with 9 bases lining up with TRBD1. CDR3 length equals 15 residues. J gave up 5 bases and V 4 bases, and 6 bases lay outside the gene matches. Germline CDR1 and CDR2: SGDLS and YYNGEE. The CDR3 DNA follows: TGTGCCAGCAGCCCGGGACAGGGTACAACCGGGGAGCTGTTTTTT. Translating gives CASSPGQGTTGELFF.

At least ten counts were recorded for this clonotype. The chain carries TRBV9 and TRBJ2-1; 9 bases align to TRBD1. The CDR3 sequence is 15 residues long. The junction had 4 bases not matched to a gene; V was cut back by 0 bases and J by 6 bases. CDR1 is SGDLS, CDR2 YYNGEE, per germline. The CDR3 coding sequence is TGTGCCAGCAGCGTAGGGGACAGGGCCGCCAATGAGCAGTTCTTC. Translating it yields CASSVGDRAANEQFF. Complete variable domain (other parts from reference TRBV9 and TRBJ2-1): DSGVTQTPKHLITATGQRVTLRCSPRSGDLSVYWYQQSLDQGLQFLIQYYNGEERAKGNILERFSAQQFPDLHSELNLSSLELGDSALYFCASSVGDRAANEQFFGPGTRLTVL.

This clonotype appeared many times. The chain recombines TRBV9 with TRBJ2-7, with TRBD1 identical over 9 bases. The germline V gene has CDR1 SGDLS and CDR2 YYNGEE. V lost 3 bases and J lost 4; bases outside the gene matches: 8. This CDR3 comprises 15 residues. DNA for the CDR3: TGTGCCAGCAGCGCCTACGGACAGGGGTGGTACGAGCAGTACTTC. It is translated as CASSAYGQGWYEQYF.

This clonotype appeared many times. This rearrangement joins TRBV9 to TRBJ2-1; D unresolved. V lost 0 bases, J lost 5 bases, and 9 bases lay in between. CDR1 SGDLS and CDR2 YYNGEE come from the germline V gene. The CDR3 loop spans 14 amino acids. In nucleotides, the CDR3 is TGTGCCAGCAGCGTAGTGGTGGGAAACAATGAGCAGTTCTTC. It encodes CASSVVVGNNEQFF.

In this sample, this clonotype turned up many times. This chain uses TRBV9 with TRBJ2-1, with a weak D call TRBD1 (6 bases). The germline V and J ends were trimmed by 1 base and 8 bases, with 13 bases remaining between them. The CDR3 is 14 amino acids. CDR1 and CDR2 (germline): SGDLS, YYNGEE. CDR3: CASSVRQVWDEQFF. CDR3 nucleotide sequence: TGTGCCAGCAGCGTACGACAGGTGTGGGATGAGCAGTTCTTC. Full variable domain (rest looked up from reference TRBV9 and TRBJ2-1): DSGVTQTPKHLITATGQRVTLRCSPRSGDLSVYWYQQSLDQGLQFLIQYYNGEERAKGNILERFSAQQFPDLHSELNLSSLELGDSALYFCASSVRQVWDEQFFGPGTRLTVL.

This clonotype was seen repeatedly, ten times or more. The CDR3 sequence: CASSVWGGDTDTQYF. Here the CDR3 DNA reads TGTGCCAGCAGCGTTTGGGGCGGAGACACAGATACGCAGTATTTT. This chain uses TRBV9 with TRBJ2-3, with a tentative D call TRBD1 (5 bases). Germline loops: CDR1 SGDLS, CDR2 YYNGEE. Trimming removed 2 bases from V and 2 bases from J, with 12 bases in between. CDR3 size: 15 residues.

Ten or more counts support this clonotype. This chain links TRBV9 with TRBJ1-2; 7 bases are a match to TRBD1. The V and J ends lost 5 bases and 5 bases, in that order; junction bases with no gene match: 9. The CDR3 is 14 amino acids. Germline lookup yields CDR1 SGDLS and CDR2 YYNGEE. CDR3 protein: CASRGDSFNYGYTF. CDR3 in DNA: TGTGCCAGCAGGGGGGACAGTTTTAATTATGGCTACACCTTC.

This clonotype was counted many times. V and J are TRBV9 and TRBJ2-3; no clear D. The CDR3 is 16 residues long. V lost 6 bases and J 0 bases, leaving 17 bases between the germline ends. Germline CDR1 SGDLS, CDR2 YYNGEE. The CDR3 sequence is CASTPRRALSTDTQYF. As DNA, the CDR3 is TGTGCCAGCACCCCGCGTAGGGCCCTTAGCACAGATACGCAGTATTTT.

This clonotype was picked up many times. The chain is built from TRBV9 and TRBJ2-3, with D possibly TRBD2 on 6 matching bases. There are 15 residues in the CDR3. Germline CDR1 SGDLS, CDR2 YYNGEE. V lost 0 bases to trimming and J lost 4 bases, with 12 bases between them. The CDR3 spells CASSVDGSGSDTQYF. The DNA of the CDR3 is TGTGCCAGCAGCGTAGATGGTAGCGGCTCAGATACGCAGTATTTT.

This clonotype was detected ten times or more. The V gene is TRBV9, the J gene TRBJ2-7; 14 positions agree with TRBD2. Germline CDR1 SGDLS, CDR2 YYNGEE. This CDR3 region has 17 residues. J lost 2 bases, V lost 3 bases, and 7 bases had no gene match. CDR3 protein: CASSGGTSGRAPYEQYF. The CDR3 bases are TGTGCCAGCAGCGGCGGGACTAGCGGGAGAGCGCCCTACGAGCAGTACTTC. Full variable domain (rest looked up from reference TRBV9 and TRBJ2-7): DSGVTQTPKHLITATGQRVTLRCSPRSGDLSVYWYQQSLDQGLQFLIQYYNGEERAKGNILERFSAQQFPDLHSELNLSSLELGDSALYFCASSGGTSGRAPYEQYFGPGTRLTVT.

This clonotype is labeled large (0.1 to 1%). The CDR3 does not end in the conserved phenylalanine or tryptophan, so this is likely a read error. The DNA is left out, because the CDR3 cannot be placed on it with certainty; the CDR3 is given as TCRdb lists it. The chain links TRBV27 to TRBJ2-1; TRBD1 is taken as the D call from the table, unchecked against the DNA. CDR1 is MNHEY and CDR2 is SMNVEV in the germline V gene (reference sequence). From its first to its last residue, the CDR3 has 10 amino acids. This chain's CDR3 is CASSLESGTA.

This clonotype was seen at least ten times. This sequence joins TRBV9 and TRBJ2-1; TRBD2 agrees at 7 bases. The junction had 5 bases not matched to a gene; V was cut back by 0 bases and J by 2 bases. From germline, CDR1 is SGDLS and CDR2 YYNGEE. This CDR3 is built from 16 residues. The CDR3 region has the DNA TGTGCCAGCAGCGTAGCTTGGCGGGAGACCTACAATGAGCAGTTCTTC. Protein sequence: CASSVAWRETYNEQFF.

In this sample, this clonotype is medium-sized. The chain joins TRBV9 to TRBJ2-2; D is unresolved. Germline CDR1 and CDR2: SGDLS and YYNGEE. V lost 0 bases and J lost 2, with 2 bases in between. This CDR3 is built from 13 residues. The CDR3 sequence: CASSVGNTGELFF. The DNA for the CDR3 is TGTGCCAGCAGCGTAGGAAACACCGGGGAGCTGTTTTTT.

This clonotype was seen ten or more times. The chain is built from TRBV9 and TRBJ2-3; 10 bases line up with TRBD2. There are 16 residues in the CDR3. The V segment lost 4 bases and the J segment 0 bases; nucleotides outside the gene matches: 5. Germline CDR1 SGDLS, CDR2 YYNGEE. The CDR3 bases are TGTGCCAGCAGCACTGGACTAGCGGTGAGCACAGATACGCAGTATTTT. Protein product: CASSTGLAVSTDTQYF.

There are many counts of this clonotype. The chain joins TRBV9 to TRBJ1-1; the D gene is possibly TRBD1 (5 bases). Trimming shortened V by 3 bases and J by 4 bases, and 16 bases separated the two germline ends. The CDR3 runs to 15 residues. Germline V gene lookup returns CDR1 SGDLS and CDR2 YYNGEE. CDR3 nucleotides: TGTGCCAGCAGCGCGACCGTCGGGGGGACCACTGAAGCTTTCTTT. Residues: CASSATVGGTTEAFF.

In its sample, this clonotype was seen many times. The V gene is TRBV9, the J gene TRBJ2-7, with D unresolved. CDR1 is SGDLS, CDR2 YYNGEE, per germline. The CDR3 is 12 amino acids. V shed 3 bases and J shed 7 bases, with 11 bases lying between them. CDR3 coding DNA: TGTGCCAGCAGCGGCGTAGGGTGGGAGCAGTACTTC. Amino acid sequence: CASSGVGWEQYF.

This clonotype ranks as medium-sized. The chain uses TRBV9 and TRBJ2-7; a weak D match, TRBD1 (6 bases). CDR1 SGDLS and CDR2 YYNGEE come from the germline V gene. Trimming cost V 0 bases and J 6 bases, with 7 bases left between them. The CDR3 has 12 amino acids. CDR3: CASSVVGGEQYF. The CDR3 nucleotides are TGTGCCAGCAGCGTAGTAGGGGGCGAGCAGTACTTC.

This clonotype has ten or more counts. The chain is built from TRBV9 and TRBJ2-7; D might be TRBD1 (6 bases). With 0 bases removed from V and 7 bases from J, the gap between germline ends came to 20 bases. This CDR3 has 16 residues. Germline V gene lookup returns CDR1 SGDLS and CDR2 YYNGEE. The CDR3 spells CASSVADDRPWGEQYF. CDR3 bases: TGTGCCAGCAGCGTAGCTGATGACAGGCCATGGGGGGAGCAGTACTTC. Using reference TRBV9 and TRBJ2-7 for the parts outside the CDR3, the full variable domain is DSGVTQTPKHLITATGQRVTLRCSPRSGDLSVYWYQQSLDQGLQFLIQYYNGEERAKGNILERFSAQQFPDLHSELNLSSLELGDSALYFCASSVADDRPWGEQYFGPGTRLTVT.

This clonotype was recorded at least ten times. The chain's CDR3 is CASSESGVYNEQFF. DNA of the CDR3: TGTGCCAGCAGCGAATCGGGAGTCTACAATGAGCAGTTCTTC. The V call is TRBV9, the J call TRBJ2-1, with a tentative D call TRBD2 (6 bases). This CDR3 has 14 amino acids. V lost 3 bases to trimming and J lost 3 bases, with 10 bases between them. Germline V CDR1 and CDR2: SGDLS, YYNGEE.

This clonotype was seen a few times. This chain links TRBV9 with TRBJ1-5; D unclear. V lost 0 bases to trimming and J lost 0 bases, with 4 bases between them. There are 14 residues in the CDR3. Germline-derived CDR1 and CDR2 are SGDLS and YYNGEE. CDR3: CASSVGNSNQPQHF. Written as DNA, the CDR3 is TGTGCCAGCAGCGTAGGGAATAGCAATCAGCCCCAGCATTTT. Supplemented by reference TRBV9 and TRBJ1-5, the full variable domain reads DSGVTQTPKHLITATGQRVTLRCSPRSGDLSVYWYQQSLDQGLQFLIQYYNGEERAKGNILERFSAQQFPDLHSELNLSSLELGDSALYFCASSVGNSNQPQHFGDGTRLSIL.

This clonotype was counted many times. The chain carries TRBV9 and TRBJ1-3; D is unresolved. V lost 1 base to trimming and J lost 0 bases, with 5 bases between them. The CDR3 sequence is 14 residues long. Germline CDR1 reads SGDLS; CDR2 reads YYNGEE. The CDR3 here is CASSVISSGNTIYF. For the CDR3, the DNA is TGTGCCAGCAGCGTAATCAGCTCTGGAAACACCATATATTTT.

This clonotype was seen many times. This chain joins TRBV9 and TRBJ2-7, with D unresolved. Germline V gives CDR1 SGDLS, CDR2 YYNGEE. V dropped 0 bases and J dropped 3 bases, with 28 bases sitting between them. The CDR3 is made up of 20 amino acids. In DNA, the CDR3 is TGTGCCAGCAGCGTAGGTGGTAGCTCGAGTGGCAAGGCTCCGTTCTACGAGCAGTACTTC. The encoded protein is CASSVGGSSSGKAPFYEQYF.

This clonotype rates as medium-sized (0.01 to 0.1%). J is TRBJ2-7 and V is TRBV9, with 10 bases that match TRBD1. The germline V gene encodes CDR1 SGDLS and CDR2 YYNGEE. CDR3 size: 15 residues. V shed 0 bases and J 6 bases; nucleotides not matched to a gene: 6. The CDR3 sequence: CASSVGTGGLGEQYF. CDR3 coding DNA: TGTGCCAGCAGCGTAGGGACAGGGGGATTAGGCGAGCAGTACTTC.